This T cell receptor (beta chain) appears in the sequencing data of a study of shared clonotypes between healthy human individuals. Across the study: A couple of women and three men aged 18 to 49 made up the donors. Whole-study findings and limits: Clonotype sharing across a handful of donors was observed for 4% to 5.5% of naive CD4 clonotypes.

The protocol was immunoSEQ multiplex PCR, while the TCRdb copy is restricted to in-frame clones and leaves out a portion. The top ten clones hold less than 0.15% of a sample with roughly 2.4 million clones, around 95% of them seen once. On this clone: No antigen is known for it. The sample has other DNA sequences that encode this CDR3 too.

Germline values: CDR1 SGHTA, CDR2 FQGTGA. The CDR3 extends over 12 amino acids. Trimming shortened V by 4 bases and J by 3 bases, and 3 bases separated the two germline ends. The investigators split CD4+ cells into a CD45RA+ naive subset and a CD45RA-negative memory subset. The chain joins TRBV7-3 to TRBJ2-2; unclear D gene. What was sequenced was naive CD4+ T cells sorted from blood. Subset in this sample: CD45RA+ positively selected. This clonotype originated in a man aged 18 to 29 in good health. This CDR3 is CASSSYTGELFF. In DNA form, the CDR3 reads TGTGCCAGCAGCTCCTACACCGGGGAGCTGTTTTTT.